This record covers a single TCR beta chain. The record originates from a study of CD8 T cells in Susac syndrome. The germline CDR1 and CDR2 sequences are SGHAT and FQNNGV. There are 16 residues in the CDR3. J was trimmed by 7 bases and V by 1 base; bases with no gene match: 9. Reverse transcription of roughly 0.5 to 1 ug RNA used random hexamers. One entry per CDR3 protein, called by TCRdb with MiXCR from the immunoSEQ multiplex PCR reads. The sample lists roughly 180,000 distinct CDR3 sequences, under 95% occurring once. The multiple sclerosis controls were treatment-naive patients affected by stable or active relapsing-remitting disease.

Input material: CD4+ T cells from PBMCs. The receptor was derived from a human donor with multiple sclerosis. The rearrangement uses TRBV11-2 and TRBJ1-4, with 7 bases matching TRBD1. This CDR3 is CASSLGAGGGSEKLFF. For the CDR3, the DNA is TGTGCCAGCAGCTTAGGGGCCGGAGGGGGCAGTGAAAAACTGTTTTTT.